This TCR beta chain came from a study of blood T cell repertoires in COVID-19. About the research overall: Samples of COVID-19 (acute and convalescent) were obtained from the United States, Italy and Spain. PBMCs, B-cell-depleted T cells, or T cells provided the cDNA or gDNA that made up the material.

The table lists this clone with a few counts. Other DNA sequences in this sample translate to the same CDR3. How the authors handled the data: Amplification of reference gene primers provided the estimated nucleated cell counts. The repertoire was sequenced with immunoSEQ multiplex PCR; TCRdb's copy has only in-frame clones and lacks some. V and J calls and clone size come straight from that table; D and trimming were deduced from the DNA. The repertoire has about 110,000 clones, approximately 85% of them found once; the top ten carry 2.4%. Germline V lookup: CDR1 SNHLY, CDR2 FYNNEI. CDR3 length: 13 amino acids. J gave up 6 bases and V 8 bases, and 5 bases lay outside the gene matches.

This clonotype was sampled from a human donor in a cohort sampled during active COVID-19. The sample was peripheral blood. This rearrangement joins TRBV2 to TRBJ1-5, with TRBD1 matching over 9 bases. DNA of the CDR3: TGTGCCAGCTCGGGACAGGGCAGTCAGCCCCAGCATTTT. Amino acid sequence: CASSGQGSQPQHF. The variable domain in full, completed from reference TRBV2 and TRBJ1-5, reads EPEVTQTPSHQVTQMGQEVILRCVPISNHLYFYWYRQILGQKVEFLVSFYNNEISEKSEIFDDQFSVERPDGSNFTLKIRSTKLEDSAMYFCASSGQGSQPQHFGDGTRLSIL.